A selection of T cell receptor beta chains follows, all from one sample in a study of T-cell reconstitution after alpha-beta-depleted transplantation in children. One entry per CDR3 protein, called by TCRdb with MiXCR from the PCR reads. In the table there are around 530,000 distinct CDR3 sequences, approximately 32% of which are singletons. Sequences were derived from PBMCs from the stem cell graft donor, sampled from the stem cell graft. The receptors come from a human donor who donated a stem cell graft to a child with aplastic anemia. Both conserved end residues are part of each CDR3. D genes are given only for firm matches. A clone size is listed for some rows: how often the clone was seen (once, few, many), or a class if it is expanded.

length: 16; V: TRBV5-1; J: TRBJ2-2; size: -; D: -; CDR3: CASTAIRSSGTGELFF; DNA: TGCGCCAGCACCGCAATAAGATCAAGTGGCACCGGGGAGCTGTTTTTT
length: 15; V: TRBV29-1; J: TRBJ1-3; size: -; D: -; CDR3: CSVEGQSNSGNTIYF; DNA: TGCAGCGTTGAGGGGCAATCTAACTCTGGAAACACCATATATTTT
length: 16; V: TRBV20-1; J: TRBJ2-1; size: -; D: -; CDR3: CSARDFDSASYNEQFF; DNA: TGCAGTGCTAGAGATTTCGATAGCGCATCCTACAATGAGCAGTTCTTC
length: 15; V: TRBV27; J: TRBJ1-1; size: few; D: -; CDR3: CASAALTGLATEAFF; DNA: TGTGCCAGCGCCGCCTTAACAGGGTTGGCCACTGAAGCTTTCTTT
length: 14; V: TRBV6-1; J: TRBJ2-7; size: few; D: TRBD1; CDR3: CAVAGQGASYEQYF; DNA: TGTGCGGTAGCGGGACAGGGGGCCTCCTACGAGCAGTACTTC
length: 11; V: TRBV29-1; J: TRBJ2-5; size: -; D: -; CDR3: CSVRGEETQYF; DNA: TGCAGCGTTAGAGGGGAGGAGACCCAGTACTTC
length: 13; V: TRBV7-6; J: TRBJ2-2; size: -; D: -; CDR3: CASSREYGGELFF; DNA: TGTGCCAGCAGTAGAGAGTACGGCGGGGAGCTGTTTTTT
length: 12; V: TRBV5-5; J: TRBJ2-5; size: -; D: -; CDR3: CASSEAEETQYF; DNA: TGTGCCAGCAGCGAGGCTGAAGAGACCCAGTACTTC
length: 13; V: TRBV28; J: TRBJ2-3; size: -; D: -; CDR3: CASSFPTGDTQYF; DNA: TGTGCCAGCAGTTTCCCCACCGGAGATACGCAGTATTTT
length: 15; V: TRBV19; J: TRBJ1-3; size: few; D: -; CDR3: CASSKGYGSGNTIYF; DNA: TGTGCCAGCAGCAAGGGGTACGGTTCTGGAAACACCATATATTTT
length: 15; V: TRBV19; J: TRBJ1-5; size: -; D: -; CDR3: CASSIETGIPQPQHF; DNA: TGTGCCAGTAGTATAGAAACAGGAATCCCTCAGCCCCAGCATTTT
length: 13; V: TRBV30; J: TRBJ1-5; size: -; D: TRBD1; CDR3: CAWQTGLNQPQHF; DNA: TGTGCCTGGCAGACAGGGCTGAATCAGCCCCAGCATTTT
length: 14; V: TRBV20-1; J: TRBJ1-3; size: few; D: -; CDR3: CSARDNISGNTIYF; DNA: TGCAGTGCTAGAGACAACATCTCTGGAAACACCATATATTTT
length: 16; V: TRBV29-1; J: TRBJ2-6; size: -; D: TRBD1; CDR3: CSVATLTGNGANVLTF; DNA: TGCAGCGTTGCCACTTTGACAGGGAATGGGGCCAACGTCCTGACTTTC
length: 12; V: TRBV15; J: TRBJ2-7; size: -; D: -; CDR3: CATSRDHRLFSF; DNA: TGTGCCACCAGCAGAGATCACCGGCTCTTTAGCTTC